This T cell receptor beta chain derives from a study of OX40 agonist ivuxolimab in advanced cancers. As for the study more broadly: Ivuxolimab was an agonistic, fully human IgG2 monoclonal antibody directed against OX40 (CD134), a costimulatory receptor. The purpose of peripheral TCRbeta sequencing was to test whether ivuxolimab changed TCR sequence diversity and led to clonal T-cell expansion. A male proportion of approximately 83% and a mean age of about 60 years, ranging from about 23 to 90, were recorded for the dose-escalation cohort. Of the roughly 52 dose-escalation patients, hepatocellular carcinoma was present in roughly 19, melanoma in about 15, renal cell carcinoma in 9 and head and neck cancer in 9. Prior anti-PD-1, anti-PD-L1 or anti-CTLA-4 therapy was permitted, and approximately 40% of dose-escalation patients had received checkpoint inhibitors. Intravenous ivuxolimab was administered to patients every 2 weeks at six dose levels: 0.01, 0.1, 0.3, 1.5, 3 and 10 mg/kg. Partial responses occurred in three dose-escalation patients, of whom one had hepatocellular carcinoma and two had cutaneous melanoma. The monotherapy dose-escalation portion (N ≈ 52 patients) of the phase I ivuxolimab trial is reported in the paper. Points the paper makes about the study in general: At doses of 0.1 to 3.0 mg/kg, clonal expansion of both CD4+ and CD8+ blood T cells was observed from baseline to week 6. In partial responders in the 0.1-3.0 mg/kg groups, normalized peripheral clonal expansion was found to be among the lowest, especially among CD8+ T cells. Low levels of normalized T-cell clonal expansion were also seen in some patients who did not respond. Which antigens the clonally expanded peripheral T cells were specific for was not determined. On average, CD8+ T cells showed more expanded clones than CD4+ T cells after ivuxolimab.

Patients with a history of autoimmune disease or receiving systemic immunosuppression were excluded from the trial. Peripheral blood for TCR sequencing was drawn from every dose cohort at baseline, at cycle 4 day 1 and at cycle 7 day 1. Samples came from an open-label, multicenter, first-in-human phase I dose-escalation trial of ivuxolimab. Adults with locally advanced or metastatic melanoma, renal cell carcinoma, hepatocellular carcinoma or head and neck squamous cell carcinoma were enrolled in the trial. Before TCR sequencing, CD4+ T cells and CD8+ T cells were sorted from peripheral blood as separate populations. A single count supports this clone. The target of this receptor is not known. No base quality values were provided; no much bigger clone lies one nucleotide off. For sequencing of the TCRbeta CDR3 region, genomic DNA was extracted from the sorted cells. The immunoSEQ Assay was used for sequencing of TCRbeta CDR3 regions. This is the immuneACCESS table as TCRdb keeps it, with only in-frame sequences that have V and J called. A part of the clones is gone; compared with another copy, unresolved V genes explain less than half, and the rest is unexplained. The sample table contains approximately 76,000 clones; only one count was recorded for roughly 85% of them. The ten largest account for under 0.75% of the sample.

According to the germline V gene, CDR1 reads SGHRS and CDR2 reads YFSETQ. Including cysteine and phenylalanine, the CDR3 has 14 amino acids. Here the CDR3 DNA is all that survives: 42 bases in frame from base 1. Trimming removed 4 bases from V and 3 bases from J, leaving 13 bases between the germline ends. The receptor comes from an adult with an advanced solid tumor such as melanoma, head and neck, liver or kidney cancer. The starting material was CD4+ or CD8+ T cells sorted from blood, obtained in a trial of the OX40 agonist ivuxolimab. The chain couples TRBV5-1 to TRBJ2-5; 5 matching bases give a weak D call of TRBD2. CDR3 loop: CASSRPGIEETQYF. In nucleotide form, the sequence is TGCGCCAGCAGCCGTCCGGGGATTGAAGAGACCCAGTACTTC.